This T cell receptor beta chain was sequenced during a study of shared clonotypes between healthy human individuals. V was shortened by 3 bases and J by 5 bases, with 17 bases between the two germline ends. The germline gives CDR1 LNHNV, CDR2 YYDKDF (reference sequence). The CDR3 totals 15 residues. Note on this clone: What it binds is not known.

Memory CD4+ cells were the fraction left after CD45RA+ naive selection. Method: immunoSEQ multiplex PCR; TCRdb's copy keeps in-frame clones and lacks some. The sample records about 2.4 million clones, about 92% being singletons. Study-level points and caveats: How much donors shared clonotypes was expected to be affected by sequencing depth. Non-shared clonotypes had lower generation probabilities than clonotypes shared by all four sorted-subset donors. Donors were few, which limited the genetic and exposure-history diversity represented.

Sequenced: naive CD4+ T cells sorted from blood. Indicated subset: CD45RA+ positively selected. The J gene is TRBJ2-7, the V gene TRBV15; D not certain. The TCR originated in a man aged 18 to 29 in good health. This chain's CDR3 is CATSRDQRSTDEQYF. CDR3 in DNA: TGTGCCACCAGCAGGGACCAGAGGAGCACAGACGAGCAGTACTTC.